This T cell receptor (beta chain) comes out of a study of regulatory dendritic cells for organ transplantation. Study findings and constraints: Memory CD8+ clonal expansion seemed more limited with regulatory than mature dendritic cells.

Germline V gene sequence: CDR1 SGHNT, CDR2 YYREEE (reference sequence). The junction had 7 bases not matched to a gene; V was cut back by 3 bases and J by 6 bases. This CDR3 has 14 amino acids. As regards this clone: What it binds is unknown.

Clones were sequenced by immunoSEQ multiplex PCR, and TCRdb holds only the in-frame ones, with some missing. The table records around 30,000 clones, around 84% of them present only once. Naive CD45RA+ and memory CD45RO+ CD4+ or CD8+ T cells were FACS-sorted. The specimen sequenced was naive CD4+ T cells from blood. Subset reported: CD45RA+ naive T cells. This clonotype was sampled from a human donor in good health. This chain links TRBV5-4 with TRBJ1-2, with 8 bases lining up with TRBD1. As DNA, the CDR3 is TGTGCCAGCAGCTCAAACGACAGGGGTCATGGCTACACCTTC. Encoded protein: CASSSNDRGHGYTF. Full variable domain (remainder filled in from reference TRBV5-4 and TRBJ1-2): ETGVTQSPTHLIKTRGQQVTLRCSSQSGHNTVSWYQQALGQGPQFIFQYYREEENGRGNFPPRFSGLQFPNYSSELNVNALELDDSALYLCASSSNDRGHGYTFGSGTRLTVV.